This T cell receptor (beta chain) was found in a study of CD8 T cells in ankylosing spondylitis. The ends were cut back, 5 bases at V and 5 bases at J, with 7 bases in the middle. CDR3 length equals 12 residues. The germline gives CDR1 SGHVS, CDR2 FNYEAQ. Preparation of TCR beta libraries was done by quantitative 5'-RACE with molecular barcodes. TCRdb used MiXCR to reprocess the 5' RACE reads, holding one entry per CDR3 protein. Among around 330,000 distinct CDR3 sequences listed, 9.5% to 13% were seen once. This clonotype came up many times. Its antigen remains unidentified. Study outcomes and limitations: Earlier studies detected some motif variants in reactive arthritis synovial fluid and blood. Relatively rare in peripheral blood, disease-linked clones were also CD8+. Fewer than 10 highly homologous variants made up a TCR beta motif that seemed to typify ankylosing spondylitis blood.

The rearrangement uses TRBV7-6 and TRBJ2-1; TRBD2 is a possible D gene (6 bases). The clonotype was recovered from a female donor with ankylosing spondylitis or in good health (not recorded which). Sequencing used blood, either unsorted or a sorted T cell fraction (not recorded which). CDR3: CASSGGNNEQFF. Here the CDR3 DNA reads TGTGCCAGCAGCGGGGGGAACAATGAGCAGTTCTTC.